A single sample is the source of the 28 T cell receptor beta chains below, sequenced in a study of a mutant IDH1 vaccine in newly diagnosed glioma. What these receptors recognize is not known. The time point: week 47, end of study. Vaccination comprised doses that each held 300 ug of mutant IDH1 20-mer peptide, plus topical imiquimod. Profiling relied on immunoSEQ multiplex PCR, and the TCRdb table lists in-frame clones only, not all of them. The table lists approximately 50,000 clones, about three quarters of them singletons. This material consisted of PBMCs, taken from a glioma patient whose treatment included an IDH1 peptide vaccine. The receptors come from a woman aged 40 to 50 with glioma. Some clones in this sample may be carry-over from other donors' samples.

This clone was observed a handful of times. This chain connects TRBV6-4 to TRBJ2-2, with D possibly called TRBD1 or TRBD2 (5 bases each). Trimming stripped 6 bases from V and 6 bases from J, with 11 bases between. The length of the CDR3 is 13 residues. Germline loops: CDR1 MRHNA, CDR2 SNTAGT. The CDR3 loop reads CASRQGEAGELFF. CDR3 coding DNA: TGTGCCAGCAGGCAGGGAGAAGCCGGGGAGCTGTTTTTT.

For the CDR3, the DNA is TGTGCCAGTAGTATCCTTTTTTTTAGAGCTTTTCAGCCCCAGCATTTT. This gives the protein CASSILFFRAFQPQHF. The genes are TRBV19 and TRBJ1-5; D call uncertain. Trimming left V 3 bases short and J 6 bases short, with 18 bases between. The V gene's germline CDR1 is LNHDA and CDR2 SQIVND (reference sequence). The CDR3 is made up of 16 amino acids.

This clone has just a few counts. Sequence at one end of the junction differs from germline and may be a read error. V and J are TRBV2 and TRBJ1-2; D uncertain. In germline, CDR1 is SNHLY, CDR2 FYNNEI. The CDR3 covers 12 residues. The DNA for the CDR3 is TGTGCCAGCAGTGAAGCGGGAGTAAATTTTGCCTTC. Protein sequence: CASSEAGVNFAF. Based on the CDR3 plus reference TRBV2 and TRBJ1-2, the full variable domain is EPEVTQTPSHQVTQMGQEVILRCVPISNHLYFYWYRQILGQKVEFLVSFYNNEISEKSEIFDDQFSVERPDGSNFTLKIRSTKLEDSAMYFCASSEAGVNFAFGSGTRLTVV.

The V gene is TRBV19, the J gene TRBJ2-7; D not resolved. The CDR3 is made up of 15 amino acids. The V gene lost 0 bases and the J gene lost 3 bases, with 12 bases spanning the gap. Germline V gene lookup returns CDR1 LNHDA and CDR2 SQIVND (reference sequence). This CDR3 reads CASSIDAVYSYEQYF. CDR3 nucleotide sequence: TGTGCCAGTAGTATAGATGCTGTCTATAGCTACGAGCAGTACTTC.

The J gene is TRBJ2-3, the V gene TRBV29-1, with 8 nucleotides matching TRBD2. CDR1 is SQVTM and CDR2 is ANQGSEA in the germline V gene. V shed 4 bases and J 2 bases; nucleotides not matched to a gene: 11. The CDR3 runs to 16 residues. DNA of the CDR3: TGCAGCGTTGTGGTGGTGGGTAGCGGGGTCACAGATACGCAGTATTTT. Amino acids: CSVVVVGSGVTDTQYF.

The chain employs TRBV4-3 and TRBJ1-2; D may be TRBD1 (5 bases). Trimming shortened V by 4 bases and J by 3 bases, and 15 bases separated the two germline ends. The CDR3 length is 15 residues. Germline loops: CDR1 LGHNA, CDR2 YSLEER. Here the CDR3 reads CASSPGRGRDYGYTF. The CDR3 coding sequence is TGCGCCAGCAGCCCCGGGAGGGGACGGGACTATGGCTACACCTTC.

This chain links TRBV7-9 with TRBJ2-2; TRBD1 matches 8 bases. Germline CDR1 and CDR2: SEHNR and FQNEAQ (reference sequence). Germline trimming cut 7 bases from V and 4 bases from J; bases unmatched to any gene: 14. The CDR3 extends over 17 amino acids. The CDR3 DNA reads as TGTGCCAGCATCCTCGTGGACAGGGTTTCGAGCACCGGGGAGCTGTTTTTT. Translating gives CASILVDRVSSTGELFF.

The chain is built from TRBV6-6 and TRBJ2-7; perhaps TRBD1 as D (6 bases). Germline values: CDR1 MNHNY, CDR2 SVGAGI (reference sequence). The V end was cut by 5 bases, the J end by 2 bases, with 10 bases between. The CDR3 has 13 residues. Here the CDR3 reads CASSKQGPYEQYF. CDR3 nucleotide sequence: TGTGCCAGCAGTAAACAGGGTCCCTACGAGCAGTACTTC.

The genes are TRBV7-9 and TRBJ1-1; the D gene is possibly TRBD1 (6 bases). V was shortened by 8 bases and J by 6 bases, with 13 bases between the two germline ends. There are 12 residues in the CDR3. Germline V gives CDR1 SEHNR, CDR2 FQNEAQ (reference sequence). The CDR3 protein is CASARGAAEAFF. CDR3 in DNA: TGTGCCAGCGCGCGGGGGGCGGCTGAAGCTTTCTTT.

The J gene is TRBJ2-1, the V gene TRBV7-2, with D unclear. The V and J ends lost 5 bases and 5 bases respectively, with 7 bases between them. CDR1 SGHTA and CDR2 FQGNSA come from the germline V gene. The CDR3 extends over 12 amino acids. The CDR3 DNA is TGTGCCAGCAGCCCCCCGGACAATGAGCAGTTCTTC. Its protein is CASSPPDNEQFF. The full variable domain, completed using reference TRBV7-2 and TRBJ2-1, is GAGVSQSPSNKVTEKGKDVELRCDPISGHTALYWYRQSLGQGLEFLIYFQGNSAPDKSGLPSDRFSAERTGGSVSTLTIQRTQQEDSAVYLCASSPPDNEQFFGPGTRLTVL.

The rearrangement uses TRBV7-2 and TRBJ1-2, with D perhaps TRBD1 (6 bases). V was trimmed by 3 bases and J by 4 bases, leaving 9 bases between them. Germline CDR1 reads SGHTA; CDR2 reads FQGNSA. CDR3 length: 13 amino acids. CDR3 sequence (DNA): TGTGCCAGCAGCTTGCAGGGGATCTATGGCTACACCTTC. Protein sequence: CASSLQGIYGYTF.

This clone appeared a single time. This sequence joins TRBV4-3 and TRBJ2-6; the D is unclear. V was shortened by 0 bases and J by 1 base, with 7 bases between the two germline ends. The CDR3 contains 16 residues. CDR1 is LGHNA and CDR2 is YSLEER in the germline V gene. The CDR3 DNA reads TGCGCCAGCAGCCAAGATGCACAGTCTGGGGCCAACGTCCTGACTTTC. It codes for CASSQDAQSGANVLTF.

The chain couples TRBV5-1 to TRBJ2-3; possible D gene TRBD2, 5 bases. This CDR3 region has 15 residues. CDR1 and CDR2 from the germline V gene are SGHRS and YFSETQ. V was clipped by 3 bases and J by 4 bases, with 15 bases between them. This chain's CDR3 is CASSSSSIPADTQYF. DNA for the CDR3: TGCGCCAGCAGCTCATCTAGCATCCCGGCAGATACGCAGTATTTT. The full variable domain, in which reference TRBV5-1 and TRBJ2-3 provide the parts outside the CDR3, is KAGVTQTPRYLIKTRGQQVTLSCSPISGHRSVSWYQQTPGQGLQFLFEYFSETQRNKGNFPGRFSGRQFSNSRSEMNVSTLELGDSALYLCASSSSSIPADTQYFGPGTRLTVL.

Here the CDR3 reads CASSTRLDDTQYF. CDR3 in DNA: TGTGCCAGCAGCACCCGGTTAGACGATACGCAGTATTTT. The chain couples TRBV9 to TRBJ2-3, with D unresolved. With 4 bases removed from V and 6 bases from J, the gap between germline ends came to 12 bases. Germline CDR1 is SGDLS and CDR2 is YYNGEE. The CDR3 covers 13 residues.

This rearrangement joins TRBV14 to TRBJ1-2, with TRBD1 matching 7 bases. Germline lookup yields CDR1 SGHDN and CDR2 FVKESK. CDR3 length: 13 residues. Germline trimming cut 8 bases from V and 4 bases from J; bases unmatched to any gene: 7. CDR3 residues: CASGRQGPYGYTF. CDR3 bases: TGTGCCAGCGGACGACAGGGACCCTATGGCTACACCTTC.

At least ten counts were recorded for this clone. The chain combines TRBV29-1 with TRBJ1-1, with D possibly being TRBD1 (6 bases). The CDR3 runs 11 residues. Per the germline V gene, CDR1 is SQVTM and CDR2 is ANQGSEA. Trimming pared 6 bases from V and 5 bases from J, leaving 10 bases between. This chain's CDR3 is CSVRGGTEAFF. CDR3 sequence (DNA): TGCAGCGTAAGGGGGGGGACTGAAGCTTTCTTT.

V is TRBV6-6 and J is TRBJ1-5, with D maybe TRBD1 (5 bases). Trimming cost V 6 bases and J 7 bases, with 13 bases left between them. The CDR3 length is 13 residues. Germline assignment: CDR1 MNHNY and CDR2 SVGAGI (reference sequence). CDR3 nucleotides: TGTGCCAGCAGCCTTGACAGTCTCCAGCCCCAGCATTTT. It translates to CASSLDSLQPQHF.

The chain couples TRBV15 to TRBJ1-5; D is undetermined. Germline CDR1 is LNHNV and CDR2 is YYDKDF (reference sequence). The CDR3 extends over 16 amino acids. Trimming removed 0 bases at V and 0 bases at J, with 9 bases between. The CDR3 region is CATSRDSAASNQPQHF. CDR3 DNA: TGTGCCACCAGCAGAGATTCGGCAGCTAGCAATCAGCCCCAGCATTTT.

In its sample, this clone was seen once. The chain links TRBV19 to TRBJ2-7; perhaps TRBD2 as D (6 bases). Germline loops: CDR1 LNHDA, CDR2 SQIVND (reference sequence). The CDR3 runs 16 residues. V lost 0 bases and J lost 0, with 12 bases in between. DNA for the CDR3: TGTGCCAGTAGTATAGATCTTGCGGGAAGCTCCTACGAGCAGTACTTC. Protein product: CASSIDLAGSSYEQYF.

The chain joins TRBV5-1 to TRBJ1-6; possible D gene TRBD1, 6 bases. The CDR3 has 13 residues. Trimming took off 5 bases at V and 7 bases at J, with 10 bases between the two ends. Germline CDR1 SGHRS, CDR2 YFSETQ. The CDR3 DNA reads as TGCGCCAGCAGACAGGGTGAGAATTCACCCCTCCACTTT. This sequence encodes CASRQGENSPLHF.

The rearrangement joins TRBV2 to TRBJ2-7; D uncertain. The CDR3 is 14 residues long. Germline V gives CDR1 SNHLY, CDR2 FYNNEI. V was pared by 1 base and J by 2 bases, with 9 bases between. CDR3 amino acids: CASSEEPLTYEQYF. The CDR3 nucleotides read TGTGCCAGCAGTGAAGAACCCTTAACCTACGAGCAGTACTTC. Variable domain in full (rest from reference TRBV2 and TRBJ2-7): EPEVTQTPSHQVTQMGQEVILRCVPISNHLYFYWYRQILGQKVEFLVSFYNNEISEKSEIFDDQFSVERPDGSNFTLKIRSTKLEDSAMYFCASSEEPLTYEQYFGPGTRLTVT.

This rearrangement joins TRBV18 to TRBJ2-1; 14 positions match TRBD2. The CDR3 sequence is 19 residues long. Looked up from germline, CDR1 is KGHSH and CDR2 is LQKENI. The V gene end was trimmed by 3 bases and the J gene end by 4 bases; junction bases not matched to a gene: 11. The DNA for the CDR3 is TGTGCCAGCTCACCGTTGTCGGGACTAGCGGGGGCGTCGTACAATGAGCAGTTCTTC. Its protein product is CASSPLSGLAGASYNEQFF.

The chain links TRBV9 to TRBJ1-1; 10 nucleotides line up with TRBD1. Losses at the gene ends were 3 bases for V and 4 bases for J; bases not matched to a gene: 3. Germline CDR1 and CDR2: SGDLS and YYNGEE. This CDR3 has 14 residues. This CDR3 reads CASSETGGGTEAFF. DNA for the CDR3: TGTGCCAGCAGCGAGACAGGGGGCGGCACTGAAGCTTTCTTT.

This rearrangement joins TRBV7-9 to TRBJ1-2; 7 bases agree with TRBD1. Germline CDR1 and CDR2: SEHNR and FQNEAQ (reference sequence). Trimming cost V 1 base and J 3 bases; bases outside gene matches: 2. The CDR3 is 14 residues long. The CDR3 reads CASSLGGGDYGYTF. The CDR3 DNA follows: TGTGCCAGCAGCTTAGGAGGGGGCGACTATGGCTACACCTTC.

The rearrangement joins TRBV27 to TRBJ2-7; 10 bases align to TRBD1. The CDR3 sequence is 16 residues long. Trimming at V came to 8 bases and at J to 5 bases, leaving 15 bases not matched to a gene. Germline CDR1 is MNHEY and CDR2 is SMNVEV (reference sequence). This chain's CDR3 is CASLGQGRFGGDEQYF. For the CDR3, the DNA is TGTGCCAGCTTGGGACAGGGGAGATTTGGGGGCGACGAGCAGTACTTC.

CDR3 sequence: CASSYQVNTGELFF. The CDR3 DNA sequence: TGTGCCAGCAGTTACCAGGTGAACACCGGGGAGCTGTTTTTT. This chain connects TRBV6-5 to TRBJ2-2, with D unclear. The V and J ends lost 2 bases and 1 base respectively, with 5 bases between them. The germline CDR1 and CDR2 sequences are MNHEY and SVGAGI. The CDR3 totals 14 residues.

This clone appeared a single time. The V and J genes are TRBV5-6 and TRBJ2-3; the D gene is possibly TRBD2 (5 bases). V lost 5 bases and J 5 bases, leaving 12 bases between the germline ends. The CDR3 spans 13 residues. Germline V lookup: CDR1 SGHDT, CDR2 YYEEEE. The CDR3 is CASSLPLVDTQYF. CDR3 DNA: TGTGCCAGCAGTTTGCCACTAGTAGATACGCAGTATTTT.

The chain links TRBV2 to TRBJ1-2; 9 nucleotides line up with TRBD1. CDR3 length equals 14 residues. Germline CDR1 reads SNHLY; CDR2 reads FYNNEI. With V trimmed by 2 bases and J by 8 bases, 6 bases remained unmatched. The chain's CDR3 is CASSEQQGAPGYTF. CDR3 in DNA: TGTGCCAGCAGTGAACAACAGGGGGCACCGGGCTACACCTTC.